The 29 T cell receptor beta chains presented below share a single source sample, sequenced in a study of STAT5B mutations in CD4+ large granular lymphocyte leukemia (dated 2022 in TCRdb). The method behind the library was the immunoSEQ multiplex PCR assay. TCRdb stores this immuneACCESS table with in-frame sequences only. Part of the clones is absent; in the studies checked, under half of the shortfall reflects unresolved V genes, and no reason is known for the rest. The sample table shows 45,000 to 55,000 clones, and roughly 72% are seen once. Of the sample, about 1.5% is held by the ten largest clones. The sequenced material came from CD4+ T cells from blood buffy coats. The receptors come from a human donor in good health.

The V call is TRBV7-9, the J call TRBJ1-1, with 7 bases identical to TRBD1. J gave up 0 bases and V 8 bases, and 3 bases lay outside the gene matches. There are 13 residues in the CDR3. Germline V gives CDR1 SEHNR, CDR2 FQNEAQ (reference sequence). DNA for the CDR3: TGTGCCAGCGCCAGGGGGATGAACACTGAAGCTTTCTTT. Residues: CASARGMNTEAFF. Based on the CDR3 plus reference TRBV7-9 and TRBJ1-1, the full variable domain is DTGVSQNPRHKITKRGQNVTFRCDPISEHNRLYWYRQTLGQGPEFLTYFQNEAQLEKSRLLSDRFSAERPKGSFSTLEIQRTEQGDSAMYLCASARGMNTEAFFGQGTRLTVV.

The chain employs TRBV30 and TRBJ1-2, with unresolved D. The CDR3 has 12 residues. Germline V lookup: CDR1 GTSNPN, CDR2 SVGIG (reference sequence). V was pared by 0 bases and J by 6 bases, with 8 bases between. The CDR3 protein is CAWSVNSNGYTF. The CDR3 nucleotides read TGTGCCTGGAGTGTGAATTCGAATGGCTACACCTTC.

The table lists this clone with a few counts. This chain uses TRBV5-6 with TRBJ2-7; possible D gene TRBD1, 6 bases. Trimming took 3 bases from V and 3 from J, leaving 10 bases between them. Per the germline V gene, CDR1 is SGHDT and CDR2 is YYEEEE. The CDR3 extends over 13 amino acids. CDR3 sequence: CASSWTVSYEQYF. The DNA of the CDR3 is TGTGCCAGCAGCTGGACAGTGAGCTACGAGCAGTACTTC.

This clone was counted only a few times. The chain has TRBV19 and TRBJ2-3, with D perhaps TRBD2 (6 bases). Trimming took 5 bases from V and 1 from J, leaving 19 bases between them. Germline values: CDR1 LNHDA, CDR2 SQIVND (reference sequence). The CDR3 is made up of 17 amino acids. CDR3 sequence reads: CASSPFLGWRGTDTQYF. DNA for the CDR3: TGTGCCAGTAGTCCCTTCCTCGGATGGAGGGGCACAGATACGCAGTATTTT.

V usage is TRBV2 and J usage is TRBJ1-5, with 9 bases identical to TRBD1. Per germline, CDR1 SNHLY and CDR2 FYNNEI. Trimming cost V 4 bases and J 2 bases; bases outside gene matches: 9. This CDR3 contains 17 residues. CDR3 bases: TGTGCCAGCAGTGTTTCTACAGGGGGCGTCGGCAATCAGCCCCAGCATTTT. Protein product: CASSVSTGGVGNQPQHF.

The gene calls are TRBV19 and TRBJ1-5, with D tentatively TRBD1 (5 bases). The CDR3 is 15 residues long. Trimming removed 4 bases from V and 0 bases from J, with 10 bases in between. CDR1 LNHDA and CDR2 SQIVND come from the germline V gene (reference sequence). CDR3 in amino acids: CASSRDGDSNQPQHF. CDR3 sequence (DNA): TGTGCCAGTAGTAGGGACGGTGATAGCAATCAGCCCCAGCATTTT.

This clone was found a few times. CDR3 sequence reads: CASSLVGAGEKLFF. CDR3 coding DNA: TGTGCCAGCAGCTTAGTTGGGGCAGGGGAAAAACTGTTTTTT. The chain employs TRBV7-9 and TRBJ1-4; D is possibly TRBD1 (5 bases). Germline loops: CDR1 SEHNR, CDR2 FQNEAQ (reference sequence). Trimming left V 1 base short and J 8 bases short, with 11 bases between. CDR3 length: 14 residues.

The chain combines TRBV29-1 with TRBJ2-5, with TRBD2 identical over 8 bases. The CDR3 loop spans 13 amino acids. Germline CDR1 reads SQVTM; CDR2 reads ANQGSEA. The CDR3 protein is CSANGGAQETQYF. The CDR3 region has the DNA TGCAGTGCGAACGGGGGGGCTCAAGAGACCCAGTACTTC.

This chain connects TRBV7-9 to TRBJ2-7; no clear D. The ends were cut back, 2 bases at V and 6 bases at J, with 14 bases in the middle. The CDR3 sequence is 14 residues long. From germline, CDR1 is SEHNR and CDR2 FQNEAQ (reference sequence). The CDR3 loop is CASSLSLRPGEQYF. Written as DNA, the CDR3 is TGTGCCAGCAGCTTATCCCTTCGGCCTGGCGAGCAGTACTTC.

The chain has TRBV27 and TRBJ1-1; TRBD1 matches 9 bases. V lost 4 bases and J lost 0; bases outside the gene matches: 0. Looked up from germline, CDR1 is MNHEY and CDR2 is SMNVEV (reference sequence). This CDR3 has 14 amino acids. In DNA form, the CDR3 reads TGTGCCAGCAGTTACAGGGGGCTGAACACTGAAGCTTTCTTT. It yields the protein CASSYRGLNTEAFF.

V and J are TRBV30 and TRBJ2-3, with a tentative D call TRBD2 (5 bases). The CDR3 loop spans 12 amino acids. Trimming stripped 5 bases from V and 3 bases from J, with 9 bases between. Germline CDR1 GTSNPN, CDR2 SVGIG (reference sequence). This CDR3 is CAWGRGTDTQYF. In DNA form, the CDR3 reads TGTGCCTGGGGTCGGGGTACAGATACGCAGTATTTT.

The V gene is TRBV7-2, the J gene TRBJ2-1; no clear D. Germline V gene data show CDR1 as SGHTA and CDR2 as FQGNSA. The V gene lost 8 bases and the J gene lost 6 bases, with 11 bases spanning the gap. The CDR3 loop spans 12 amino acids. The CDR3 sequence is CASQATRNEQFF. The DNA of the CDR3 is TGTGCCAGCCAAGCCACCCGCAATGAGCAGTTCTTC.

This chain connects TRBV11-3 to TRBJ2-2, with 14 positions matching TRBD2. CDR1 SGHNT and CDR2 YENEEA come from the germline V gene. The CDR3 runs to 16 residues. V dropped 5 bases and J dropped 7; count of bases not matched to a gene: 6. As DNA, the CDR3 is TGTGCCAGCAGCCGGGGGACTAGCGGGGGAGGCGGGGAGCTGTTTTTT. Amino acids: CASSRGTSGGGGELFF.

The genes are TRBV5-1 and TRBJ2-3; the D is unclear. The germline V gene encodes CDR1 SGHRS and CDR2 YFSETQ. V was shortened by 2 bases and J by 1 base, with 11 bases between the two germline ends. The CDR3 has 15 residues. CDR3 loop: CASSFGTTGTDTQYF. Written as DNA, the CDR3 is TGCGCCAGCAGCTTTGGAACGACGGGCACAGATACGCAGTATTTT.

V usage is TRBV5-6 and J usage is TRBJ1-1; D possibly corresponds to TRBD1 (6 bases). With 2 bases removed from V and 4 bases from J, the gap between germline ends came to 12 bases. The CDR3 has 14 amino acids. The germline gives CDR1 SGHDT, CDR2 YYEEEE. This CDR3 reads CASSFPRGSTEAFF. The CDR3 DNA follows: TGTGCCAGCAGCTTCCCCAGGGGAAGCACTGAAGCTTTCTTT.

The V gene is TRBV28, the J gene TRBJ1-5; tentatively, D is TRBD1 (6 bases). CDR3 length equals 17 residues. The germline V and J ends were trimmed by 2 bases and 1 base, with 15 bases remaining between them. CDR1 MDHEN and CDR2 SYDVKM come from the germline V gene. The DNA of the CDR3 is TGTGCCAGCAGTTTACCCCAACAGGGCTCGAGCAATCAGCCCCAGCATTTT. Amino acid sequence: CASSLPQQGSSNQPQHF.

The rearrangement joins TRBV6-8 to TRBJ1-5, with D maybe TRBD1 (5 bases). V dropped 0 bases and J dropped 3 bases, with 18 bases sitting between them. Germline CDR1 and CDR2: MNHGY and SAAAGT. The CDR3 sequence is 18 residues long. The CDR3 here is CASSYSKWKGPLNQPQHF. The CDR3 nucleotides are TGTGCCAGCAGTTACTCGAAATGGAAGGGACCACTCAATCAGCCCCAGCATTTT.

As DNA, the CDR3 is TGTGCCAGCAGCCCTACCTCTCCTCCAACAGGGACGGGGGTCTATGGCTACACCTTC. It yields the protein CASSPTSPPTGTGVYGYTF. The chain couples TRBV9 to TRBJ1-2; D perhaps matches TRBD1 (6 bases). Trimming stripped 4 bases from V and 4 bases from J, with 29 bases between. CDR3 length equals 19 residues. Germline CDR1 is SGDLS and CDR2 is YYNGEE.

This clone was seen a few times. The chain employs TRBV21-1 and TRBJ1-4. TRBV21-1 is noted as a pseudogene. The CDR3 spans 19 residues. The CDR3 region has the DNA TGTGCCAGCAGCAAATGTGAGGGCCGACAATATCGGGTTAGTGAAAAACTGTTTTTT. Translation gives CASSKCEGRQYRVSEKLFF.

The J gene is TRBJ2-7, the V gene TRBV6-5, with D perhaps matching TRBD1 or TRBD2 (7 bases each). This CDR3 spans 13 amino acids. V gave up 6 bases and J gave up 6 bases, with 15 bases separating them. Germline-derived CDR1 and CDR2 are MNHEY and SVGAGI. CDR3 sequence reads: CASSQGGGGEQYF. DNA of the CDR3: TGTGCCAGCAGCCAGGGGGGAGGGGGCGAGCAGTACTTC.

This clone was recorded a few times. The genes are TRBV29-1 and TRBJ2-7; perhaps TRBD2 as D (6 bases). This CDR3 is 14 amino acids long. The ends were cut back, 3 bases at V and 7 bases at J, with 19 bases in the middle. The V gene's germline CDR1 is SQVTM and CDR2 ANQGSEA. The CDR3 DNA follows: TGCAGCGTTGAGGGGGGAGTGGGAAGCGTGGAGCAGTACTTC. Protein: CSVEGGVGSVEQYF.

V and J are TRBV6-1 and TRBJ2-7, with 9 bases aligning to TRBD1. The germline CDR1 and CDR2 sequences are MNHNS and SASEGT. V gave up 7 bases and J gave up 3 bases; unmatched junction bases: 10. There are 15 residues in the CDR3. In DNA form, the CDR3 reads TGTGCCAGCATCTCTCCTGGACAGGGGTACTACGAGCAGTACTTC. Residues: CASISPGQGYYEQYF.

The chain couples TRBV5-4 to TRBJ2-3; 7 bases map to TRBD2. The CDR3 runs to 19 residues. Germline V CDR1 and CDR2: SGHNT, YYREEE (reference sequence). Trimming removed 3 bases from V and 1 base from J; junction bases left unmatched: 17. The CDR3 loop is CASSSSGLRTFKGTDTQYF. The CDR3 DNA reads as TGTGCCAGCAGCTCCTCGGGACTACGGACCTTTAAGGGCACAGATACGCAGTATTTT.

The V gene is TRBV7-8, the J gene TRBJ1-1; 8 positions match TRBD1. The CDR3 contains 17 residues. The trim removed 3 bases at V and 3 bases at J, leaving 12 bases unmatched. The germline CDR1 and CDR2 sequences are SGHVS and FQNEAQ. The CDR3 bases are TGTGCCAGCAGCTTTGGGGCCCGGGGGACAGGCGACACTGAAGCTTTCTTT. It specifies CASSFGARGTGDTEAFF.

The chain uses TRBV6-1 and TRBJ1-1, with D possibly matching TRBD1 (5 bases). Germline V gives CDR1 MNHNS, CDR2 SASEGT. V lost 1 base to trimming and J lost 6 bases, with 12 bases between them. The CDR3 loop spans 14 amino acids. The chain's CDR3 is CASSEGRRDSEAFF. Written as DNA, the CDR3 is TGTGCCAGCAGTGAAGGGCGCAGGGACTCTGAAGCTTTCTTT.

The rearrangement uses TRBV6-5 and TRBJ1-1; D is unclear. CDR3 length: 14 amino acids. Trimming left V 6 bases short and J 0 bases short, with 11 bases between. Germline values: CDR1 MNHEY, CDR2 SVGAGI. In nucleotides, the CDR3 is TGTGCCAGCAGACACCTGGGCATGAACACTGAAGCTTTCTTT. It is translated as CASRHLGMNTEAFF.

CDR3 sequence reads: CASKSTGYVYEQYF. The CDR3 DNA reads TGTGCCAGCAAGTCGACAGGCTACGTGTACGAGCAGTACTTC. The chain has TRBV6-1 and TRBJ2-7, with D possibly matching TRBD1 (6 bases). Per germline, CDR1 MNHNS and CDR2 SASEGT. This CDR3 is 14 amino acids long. The ends were cut back, 7 bases at V and 4 bases at J, with 17 bases in the middle.

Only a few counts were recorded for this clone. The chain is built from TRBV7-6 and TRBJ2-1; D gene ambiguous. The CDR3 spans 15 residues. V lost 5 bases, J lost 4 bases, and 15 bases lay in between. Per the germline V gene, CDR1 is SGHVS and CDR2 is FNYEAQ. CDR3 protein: CASSRDRVAYNEQFF. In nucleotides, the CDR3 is TGTGCCAGCAGCCGTGACCGGGTGGCATACAATGAGCAGTTCTTC.

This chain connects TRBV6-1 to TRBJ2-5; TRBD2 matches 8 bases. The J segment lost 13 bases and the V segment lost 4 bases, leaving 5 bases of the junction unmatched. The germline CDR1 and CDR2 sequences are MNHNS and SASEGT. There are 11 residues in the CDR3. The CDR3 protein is CASSGSGEVYF. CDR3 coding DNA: TGTGCCAGCAGTGGTAGCGGGGAGGTGTACTTC.